One sample yielded the 8 T cell receptor beta chains listed below, sequenced in a study of post-analysis software for immune sequencing data. The study, taken as a whole, reports: A few TRBV segments, TRBV5-6, TRBV5-1 and TRBV20-1 among them, were found more frequent in patients than controls.

These receptors' targets are unknown. Prepared TCR beta cDNA libraries contained unique molecular identifiers. MiXCR, run by TCRdb on the PCR reads, gives a single entry per CDR3 protein. The sample carries more than 500,000 distinct CDR3 sequences, around 31% recorded once. Sequenced input: blood. All receptors come from a girl under 18 with multiple sclerosis.

V is TRBV5-1 and J is TRBJ2-1; weak D call: TRBD1 (5 bases). Looked up from germline, CDR1 is SGHRS and CDR2 is YFSETQ. V lost 1 base and J lost 7, with 12 bases in between. The CDR3 spans 14 residues. The CDR3 is CASSLWAGLNEQFF. Written as DNA, the CDR3 is TGCGCCAGCAGCTTGTGGGCAGGGTTAAATGAGCAGTTCTTC.

The chain combines TRBV7-6 with TRBJ2-5, with D unclear. This CDR3 spans 13 amino acids. Trimming stripped 3 bases from V and 4 bases from J, with 9 bases between. Germline V gives CDR1 SGHVS, CDR2 FNYEAQ. CDR3 nucleotide sequence: TGTGCCAGCAGCTTGTCAGTAGCAGAGACCCAGTACTTC. Encoded protein: CASSLSVAETQYF.

The chain recombines TRBV25-1 with TRBJ1-6; TRBD1 is a possible D gene (6 bases). The CDR3 runs to 17 residues. From germline, CDR1 is MGHDK and CDR2 SYGVNS. Trimming cost V 6 bases and J 8 bases, with 23 bases left between them. The CDR3 coding sequence is TGTGCCAGCAGGCCGAACAGGGTGCGGGGCCCCGATTCACCCCTCCACTTT. This gives the protein CASRPNRVRGPDSPLHF. The variable domain in full, completed from reference TRBV25-1 and TRBJ1-6, reads EADIYQTPRYLVIGTGKKITLECSQTMGHDKMYWYQQDPGMELHLIHYSYGVNSTEKGDLSSESTVSRIRTEHFPLTLESARPSHTSQYLCASRPNRVRGPDSPLHFGNGTRLTVT.

The chain is built from TRBV5-1 and TRBJ2-1; TRBD2 matches at 9 bases. The CDR3 is made up of 17 amino acids. Trimming took 0 bases from V and 10 from J; bases not matched to a gene: 14. Germline V gene sequence: CDR1 SGHRS, CDR2 YFSETQ. In DNA, the CDR3 is TGCGCCAGCAGCTTGGCCCGTGTTGCGGGGGGGCTGCAAGAGCAGTTCTTC. Amino acid sequence: CASSLARVAGGLQEQFF.

The chain has TRBV7-2 and TRBJ2-3; D not certain. The CDR3 runs to 13 residues. V lost 2 bases to trimming and J lost 6 bases, with 9 bases between them. Germline lookup yields CDR1 SGHTA and CDR2 FQGNSA. This CDR3 is CASSLILVDTQYF. CDR3 nucleotide sequence: TGTGCCAGCAGCTTAATTTTAGTGGATACGCAGTATTTT.

This clonotype has only a few counts. A junction boundary mismatches the germline segment, possibly from a read error. The chain joins TRBV5-1 to TRBJ2-7; D may be TRBD2 (5 bases). The J call may be incorrect, as the DNA end agrees better with TRBJ2-5. The CDR3 sequence is 16 residues long. CDR1 is SGHRS and CDR2 is YFSETQ in the germline V gene. The CDR3 DNA reads as TGCGCCAGCGGCTTGGAGGTAGGGATCAGCACGGAGACCCAGTACTTC. As protein: CASGLEVGISTETQYF.

The chain joins TRBV12-3 or TRBV12-4 to TRBJ1-5; the match to TRBD1 covers 9 bases. The CDR3 length is 14 residues. V dropped 5 bases and J dropped 6; count of bases not matched to a gene: 5. CDR3 coding DNA: TGTGCCAGCAGTCTAGGGACAGGGCGTCAGCCCCAGCATTTT. Translation: CASSLGTGRQPQHF.

This chain links TRBV7-6 with TRBJ1-1; D gene uncertain. This CDR3 has 14 residues. Germline-derived CDR1 and CDR2 are SGHVS and FNYEAQ. V shed 5 bases and J shed 2 bases, with 12 bases lying between them. CDR3 DNA sequence: TGTGCCAGCAGCCTCCGACATTCAAACACTGAAGCTTTCTTT. Translated: CASSLRHSNTEAFF. The variable domain in full, completed from reference TRBV7-6 and TRBJ1-1, reads GAGVSQSPRYKVTKRGQDVALRCDPISGHVSLYWYRQALGQGPEFLTYFNYEAQQDKSGLPNDRFSAERPEGSISTLTIQRTEQRDSAMYRCASSLRHSNTEAFFGQGTRLTVV.